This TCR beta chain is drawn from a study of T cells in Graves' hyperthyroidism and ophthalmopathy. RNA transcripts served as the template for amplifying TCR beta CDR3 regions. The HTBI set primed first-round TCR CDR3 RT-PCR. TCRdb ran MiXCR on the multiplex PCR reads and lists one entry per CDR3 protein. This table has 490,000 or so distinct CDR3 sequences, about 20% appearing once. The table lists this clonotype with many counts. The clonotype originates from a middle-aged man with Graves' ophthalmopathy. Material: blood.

CDR3 nucleotide sequence: TGTGCCAGCAGTGAAGCAAGCCCTGAGCAGTTCTTC. It yields the protein CASSEASPEQFF. This rearrangement joins TRBV2 to TRBJ2-1; no reliable D call. Germline CDR1 reads SNHLY; CDR2 reads FYNNEI. The CDR3 is made up of 12 amino acids. V was trimmed by 0 bases and J by 9 bases, leaving 6 bases between them. The whole variable domain, filled in from reference TRBV2 and TRBJ2-1, reads EPEVTQTPSHQVTQMGQEVILRCVPISNHLYFYWYRQILGQKVEFLVSFYNNEISEKSEIFDDQFSVERPDGSNFTLKIRSTKLEDSAMYFCASSEASPEQFFGPGTRLTVL.